This T cell receptor (beta chain) was obtained from a study of blood T cell repertoires in COVID-19. Study background: Sites across the United States, Italy and Spain contributed samples from acute and convalescent COVID-19.

This clone has a single count. The germline V gene encodes CDR1 SGHTA and CDR2 FQGNSA. CDR3 length: 14 residues. Trimming pared 1 base from V and 5 bases from J, leaving 9 bases between. Authors' methods: Reference gene primer amplification gave estimated nucleated cell counts. The table came from immunoSEQ multiplex PCR; TCRdb's copy has only in-frame clones and leaves some out. V, J and clone size were drawn from that table, and D and trimming were deduced from the DNA. The repertoire holds some 120,000 clones, 55% to 75% seen once, with 2.2% in the top ten. This clonotype was obtained from a woman in her 70s with acute or convalescent COVID-19. The specimen was peripheral blood. The rearrangement links TRBV7-2 to TRBJ1-3; a possible D gene is TRBD1 (6 bases). The CDR3 DNA is TGTGCCAGCAGCTTAGGGCAGGGGAGAAACACCATATATTTT. As protein: CASSLGQGRNTIYF.